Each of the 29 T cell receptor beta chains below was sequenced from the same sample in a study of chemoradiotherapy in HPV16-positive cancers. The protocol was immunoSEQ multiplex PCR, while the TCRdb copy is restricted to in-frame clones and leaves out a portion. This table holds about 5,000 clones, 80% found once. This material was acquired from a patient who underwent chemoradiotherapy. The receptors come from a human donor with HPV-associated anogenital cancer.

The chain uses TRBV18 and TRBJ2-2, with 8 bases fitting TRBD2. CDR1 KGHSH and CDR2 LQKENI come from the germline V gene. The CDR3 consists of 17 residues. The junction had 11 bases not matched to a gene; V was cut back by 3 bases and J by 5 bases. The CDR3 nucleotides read TGTGCCAGCTCACCGGCGTTAACTAGCGGAGGGACCGGGGAGCTGTTTTTT. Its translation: CASSPALTSGGTGELFF.

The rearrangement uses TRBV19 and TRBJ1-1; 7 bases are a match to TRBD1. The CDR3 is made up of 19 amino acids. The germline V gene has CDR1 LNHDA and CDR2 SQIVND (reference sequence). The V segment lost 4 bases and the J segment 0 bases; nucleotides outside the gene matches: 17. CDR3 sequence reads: CASSTPWRGGLRMNTEAFF. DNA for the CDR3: TGTGCCAGTAGTACCCCATGGCGAGGGGGCCTAAGGATGAACACTGAAGCTTTCTTT.

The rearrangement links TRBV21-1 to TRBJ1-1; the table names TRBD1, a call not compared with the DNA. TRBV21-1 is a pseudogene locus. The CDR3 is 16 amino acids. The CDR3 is CASSKNPGTDAPEAFF. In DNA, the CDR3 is TGTGCCAGCAGCAAAAATCCCGGGACAGACGCTCCTGAAGCTTTCTTT.

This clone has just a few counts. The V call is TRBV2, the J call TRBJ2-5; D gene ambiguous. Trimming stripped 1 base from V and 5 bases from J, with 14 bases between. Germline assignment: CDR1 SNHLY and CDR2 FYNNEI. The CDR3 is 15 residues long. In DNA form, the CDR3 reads TGTGCCAGCAGTGAAGATGGCCACCTTTCGGAGACCCAGTACTTC. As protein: CASSEDGHLSETQYF.

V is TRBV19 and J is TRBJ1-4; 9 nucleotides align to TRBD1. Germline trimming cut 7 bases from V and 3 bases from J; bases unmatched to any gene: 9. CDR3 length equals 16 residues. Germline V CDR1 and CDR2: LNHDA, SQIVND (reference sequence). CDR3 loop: CASNRDRAYSNEKLFF. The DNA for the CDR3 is TGTGCCAGTAACCGGGACAGGGCGTATTCTAATGAAAAACTGTTTTTT.

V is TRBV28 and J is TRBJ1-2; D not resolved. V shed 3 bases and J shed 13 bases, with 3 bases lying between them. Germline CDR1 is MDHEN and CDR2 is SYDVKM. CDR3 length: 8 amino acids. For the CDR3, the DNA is TGTGCCAGCAGTTTGAGCACCTTC. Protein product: CASSLSTF.

CDR3 region: CASQGAHGYTF. CDR3 in DNA: TGTGCCAGCCAGGGGGCCCACGGCTACACCTTC. V gene TRBV6-6 combines with J gene TRBJ1-2, with 8 bases matching TRBD1. V shed 8 bases and J 8 bases; nucleotides not matched to a gene: 4. The CDR3 has 11 residues. CDR1 and CDR2 from the germline V gene are MNHNY and SVGAGI (reference sequence).

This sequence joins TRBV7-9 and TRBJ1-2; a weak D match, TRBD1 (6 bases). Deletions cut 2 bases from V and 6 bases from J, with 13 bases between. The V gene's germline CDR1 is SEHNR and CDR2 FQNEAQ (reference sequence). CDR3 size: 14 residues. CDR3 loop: CASSLSGGRDGYTF. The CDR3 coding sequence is TGTGCCAGCAGCTTATCTGGGGGCAGGGATGGCTACACCTTC.

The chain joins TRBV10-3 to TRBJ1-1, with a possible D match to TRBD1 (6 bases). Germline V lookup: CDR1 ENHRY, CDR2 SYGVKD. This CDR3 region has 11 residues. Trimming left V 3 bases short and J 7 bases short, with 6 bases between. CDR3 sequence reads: CAISEQGEAFF. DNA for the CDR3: TGTGCCATCAGTGAACAGGGTGAAGCTTTCTTT.

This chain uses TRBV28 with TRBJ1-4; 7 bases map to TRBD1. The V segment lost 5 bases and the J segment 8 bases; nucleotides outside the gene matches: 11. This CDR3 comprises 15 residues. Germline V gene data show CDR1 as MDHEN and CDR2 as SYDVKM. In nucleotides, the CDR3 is TGTGCCAGCAGTACCCCGACAGGGATGGGAGAAAAACTGTTTTTT. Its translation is CASSTPTGMGEKLFF.

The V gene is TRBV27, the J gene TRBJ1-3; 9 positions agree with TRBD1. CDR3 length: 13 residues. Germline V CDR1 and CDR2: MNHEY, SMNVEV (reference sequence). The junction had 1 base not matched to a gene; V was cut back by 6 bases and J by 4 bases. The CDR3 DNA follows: TGTGCCAGCAGGGGACAGGGCGGAAACACCATATATTTT. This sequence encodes CASRGQGGNTIYF.

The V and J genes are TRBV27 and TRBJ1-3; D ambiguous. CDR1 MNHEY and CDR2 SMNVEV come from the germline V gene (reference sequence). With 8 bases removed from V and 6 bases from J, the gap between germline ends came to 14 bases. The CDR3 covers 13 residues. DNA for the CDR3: TGTGCCAGCTCATCCGTGCACCTAAACACCATATATTTT. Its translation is CASSSVHLNTIYF.

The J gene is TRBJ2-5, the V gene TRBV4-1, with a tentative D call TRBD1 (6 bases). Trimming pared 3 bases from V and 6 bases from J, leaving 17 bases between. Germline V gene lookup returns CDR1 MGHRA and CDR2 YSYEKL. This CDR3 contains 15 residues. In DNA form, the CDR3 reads TGCGCCAGCAGCCATCCTGGGGGCGAGGGAAAGACCCAGTACTTC. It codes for CASSHPGGEGKTQYF.

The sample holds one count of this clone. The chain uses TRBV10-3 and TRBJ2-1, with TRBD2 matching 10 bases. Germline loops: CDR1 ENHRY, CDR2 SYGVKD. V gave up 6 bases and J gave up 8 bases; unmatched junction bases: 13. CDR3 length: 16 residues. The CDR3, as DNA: TGTGCCATCAGGGGCGGTCGAGCGGGAGGGCCCGATGAGCAGTTCTTC. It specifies CAIRGGRAGGPDEQFF.

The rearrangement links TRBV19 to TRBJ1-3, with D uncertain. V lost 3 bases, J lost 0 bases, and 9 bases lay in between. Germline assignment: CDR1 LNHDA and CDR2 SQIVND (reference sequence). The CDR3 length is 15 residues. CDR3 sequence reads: CASSIAKSSGNTIYF. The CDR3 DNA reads TGTGCCAGTAGTATCGCCAAGAGCTCTGGAAACACCATATATTTT. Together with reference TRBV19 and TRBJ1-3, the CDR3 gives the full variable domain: DGGITQSPKYLFRKEGQNVTLSCEQNLNHDAMYWYRQDPGQGLRLIYYSQIVNDFQKGDIAEGYSVSREKKESFPLTVTSAQKNPTAFYLCASSIAKSSGNTIYFGEGSWLTVV.

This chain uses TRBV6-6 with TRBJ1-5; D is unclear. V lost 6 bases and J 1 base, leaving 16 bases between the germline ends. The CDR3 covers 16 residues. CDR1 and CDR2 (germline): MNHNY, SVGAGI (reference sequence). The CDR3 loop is CASSRIPVLSNQPQHF. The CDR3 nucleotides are TGTGCCAGCAGCAGGATCCCGGTCCTAAGCAATCAGCCCCAGCATTTT.

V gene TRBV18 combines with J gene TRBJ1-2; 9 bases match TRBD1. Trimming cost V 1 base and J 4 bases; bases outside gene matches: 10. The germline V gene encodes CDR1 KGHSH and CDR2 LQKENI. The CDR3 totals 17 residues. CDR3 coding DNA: TGTGCCAGCTCACCACGTGACAGGGGGTCCTTATTCTATGGCTACACCTTC. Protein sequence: CASSPRDRGSLFYGYTF. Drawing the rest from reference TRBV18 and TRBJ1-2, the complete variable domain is NAGVMQNPRHLVRRRGQEARLRCSPMKGHSHVYWYRQLPEEGLKFMVYLQKENIIDESGMPKERFSAEFPKEGPSILRIQQVVRGDSAAYFCASSPRDRGSLFYGYTFGSGTRLTVV.

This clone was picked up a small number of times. The CDR3 sequence: CASSQDSGGYTEAFF. CDR3 DNA sequence: TGCGCCAGCAGCCAAGATTCGGGGGGATACACTGAAGCTTTCTTT. This chain uses TRBV4-3 with TRBJ1-1; tentatively, D is TRBD1 (5 bases). The V and J ends lost 0 bases and 3 bases respectively, with 11 bases between them. Germline lookup yields CDR1 LGHNA and CDR2 YSLEER. This CDR3 contains 15 residues.

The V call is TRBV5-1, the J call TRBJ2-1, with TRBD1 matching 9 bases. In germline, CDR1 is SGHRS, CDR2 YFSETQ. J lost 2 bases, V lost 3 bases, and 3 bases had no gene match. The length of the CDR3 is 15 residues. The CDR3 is CASSSRTGAYNEQFF. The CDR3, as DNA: TGCGCCAGCAGCTCTCGGACAGGGGCCTACAATGAGCAGTTCTTC.

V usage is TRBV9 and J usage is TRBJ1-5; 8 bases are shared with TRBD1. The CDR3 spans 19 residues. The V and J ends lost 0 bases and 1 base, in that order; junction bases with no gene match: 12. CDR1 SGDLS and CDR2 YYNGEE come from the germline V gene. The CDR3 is CASSVEGTGNGLSNQPQHF. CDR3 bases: TGTGCCAGCAGCGTAGAGGGGACAGGTAATGGTTTAAGCAATCAGCCCCAGCATTTT.

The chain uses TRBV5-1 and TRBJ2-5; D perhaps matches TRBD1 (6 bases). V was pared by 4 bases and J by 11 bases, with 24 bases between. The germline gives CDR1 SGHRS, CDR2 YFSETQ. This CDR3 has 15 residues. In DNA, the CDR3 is TGCGCCAGCAGCCCCTCTGCAGGGGTTAGAAAGGAGCAGTACTTC. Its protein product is CASSPSAGVRKEQYF.

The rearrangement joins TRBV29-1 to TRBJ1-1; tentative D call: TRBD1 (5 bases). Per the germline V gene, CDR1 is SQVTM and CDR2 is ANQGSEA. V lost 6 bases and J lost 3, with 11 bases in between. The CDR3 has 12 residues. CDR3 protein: CSVGPGDTEAFF. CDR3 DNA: TGCAGCGTGGGGCCCGGGGACACTGAAGCTTTCTTT.

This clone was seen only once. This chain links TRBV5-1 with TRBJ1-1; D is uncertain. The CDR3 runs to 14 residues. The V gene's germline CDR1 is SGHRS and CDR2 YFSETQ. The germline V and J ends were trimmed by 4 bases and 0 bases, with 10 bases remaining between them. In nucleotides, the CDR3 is TGCGCCAGCAGCCCAATGACGGTGAACACTGAAGCTTTCTTT. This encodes CASSPMTVNTEAFF.

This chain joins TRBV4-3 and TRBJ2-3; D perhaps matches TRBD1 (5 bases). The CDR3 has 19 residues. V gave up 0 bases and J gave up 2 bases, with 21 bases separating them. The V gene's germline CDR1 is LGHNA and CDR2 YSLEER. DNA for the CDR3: TGCGCCAGCAGCCAAGATCCGACGTCGGCAGGGAAGCCCACAGATACGCAGTATTTT. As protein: CASSQDPTSAGKPTDTQYF.

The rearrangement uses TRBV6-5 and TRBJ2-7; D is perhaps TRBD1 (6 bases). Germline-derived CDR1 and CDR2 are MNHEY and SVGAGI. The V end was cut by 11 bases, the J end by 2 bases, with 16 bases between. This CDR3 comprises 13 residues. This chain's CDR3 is CAGFSWTAYEQYF. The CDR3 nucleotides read TGTGCCGGGTTCAGTTGGACAGCCTACGAGCAGTACTTC.

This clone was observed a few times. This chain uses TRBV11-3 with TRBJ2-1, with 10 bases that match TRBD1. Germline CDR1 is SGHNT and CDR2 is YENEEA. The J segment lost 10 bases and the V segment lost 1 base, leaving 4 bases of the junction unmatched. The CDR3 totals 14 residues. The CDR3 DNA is TGTGCCAGCAGCTTAGCGGGACAGGGGTGGGAGCAGTTCTTC. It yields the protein CASSLAGQGWEQFF.

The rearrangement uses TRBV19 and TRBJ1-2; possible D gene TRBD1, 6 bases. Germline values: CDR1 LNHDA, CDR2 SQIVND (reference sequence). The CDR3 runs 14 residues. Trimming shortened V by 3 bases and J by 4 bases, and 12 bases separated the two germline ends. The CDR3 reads CASSITGGPYGYTF. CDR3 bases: TGTGCCAGTAGTATCACCGGGGGCCCCTATGGCTACACCTTC. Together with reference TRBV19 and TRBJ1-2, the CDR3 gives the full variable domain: DGGITQSPKYLFRKEGQNVTLSCEQNLNHDAMYWYRQDPGQGLRLIYYSQIVNDFQKGDIAEGYSVSREKKESFPLTVTSAQKNPTAFYLCASSITGGPYGYTFGSGTRLTVV.

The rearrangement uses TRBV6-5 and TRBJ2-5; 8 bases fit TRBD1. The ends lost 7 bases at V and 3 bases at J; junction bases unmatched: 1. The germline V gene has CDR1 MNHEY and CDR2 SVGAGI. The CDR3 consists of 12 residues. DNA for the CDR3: TGTGCCAGCACAGGGGGCGAAGAGACCCAGTACTTC. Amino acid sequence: CASTGGEETQYF.

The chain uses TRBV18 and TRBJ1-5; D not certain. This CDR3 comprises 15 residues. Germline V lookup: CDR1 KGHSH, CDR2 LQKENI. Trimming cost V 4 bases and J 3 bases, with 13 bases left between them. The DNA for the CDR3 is TGTGCCAGCTCACGAGAGAAGGGCAACAATCAGCCCCAGCATTTT. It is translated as CASSREKGNNQPQHF.